Included here is one T cell receptor (beta chain) sequence, with context. Its antigen is not known. This entry is derived from a study of response to subunit inactivated influenza vaccine. Germline lookup yields CDR1 SGDLS and CDR2 YYNGEE. With V trimmed by 3 bases and J by 6 bases, 10 bases remained unmatched. The CDR3 totals 15 residues. General study findings and limits: Few new T cells, the authors suggested, are recruited by each seasonal influenza vaccination.

TCRdb processed the RT-PCR reads anew with MiXCR; each CDR3 protein has one entry. The table lists 300,000 to 350,000 distinct CDR3 sequences, over 20% of them singletons. The V call is TRBV9, the J call TRBJ2-7; 9 bases match TRBD1. The source material was PBMCs from blood, sampled about 20 months after vaccination. This TCR derives from a man aged 50 to 75 who received an inactivated influenza vaccine. The CDR3 protein is CASSEGGTGWPEQYF. The CDR3 DNA sequence: TGTGCCAGCAGCGAGGGGGGGACAGGGTGGCCCGAGCAGTACTTC. The full variable domain, in which reference TRBV9 and TRBJ2-7 provide the parts outside the CDR3, is DSGVTQTPKHLITATGQRVTLRCSPRSGDLSVYWYQQSLDQGLQFLIQYYNGEERAKGNILERFSAQQFPDLHSELNLSSLELGDSALYFCASSEGGTGWPEQYFGPGTRLTVT.